These 17 T cell receptor beta chains share one sample of origin, sequenced in a study of spatial heterogeneity in lung cancer. One entry per CDR3 protein results from TCRdb running MiXCR on the 5' RACE reads. The sample carries tens of thousands of distinct CDR3 sequences, 7.5% to 8.5% recorded once. The time point: sample taken at primary tumor resection. Sequencing covered unsorted whole RNA taken from tumor, nontumor lung or frozen PBMC. The sequenced sample was PBMCs, obtained at surgery. The receptors here all came from a female donor with early-stage non-small cell lung cancer.

This clonotype was recorded at least ten times. The rearrangement joins TRBV9 to TRBJ2-3; D is undetermined. The V end lost 2 bases, the J end lost 6 bases, and 4 bases lay between the germline ends. Per germline, CDR1 SGDLS and CDR2 YYNGEE. CDR3 size: 11 residues. CDR3 protein: CASSVGDTQYF. In DNA form, the CDR3 reads TGTGCCAGCAGCGTTGGGGATACGCAGTATTTT.

This clonotype was seen ten or more times. The chain uses TRBV10-3 and TRBJ2-7; 9 bases align to TRBD1. J gave up 0 bases and V 6 bases, and 6 bases lay outside the gene matches. The germline V gene has CDR1 ENHRY and CDR2 SYGVKD. The CDR3 is made up of 15 amino acids. The CDR3 DNA reads as TGTGCCATCAGAAAGGGGACAGGGAGCTCCTACGAGCAGTACGTC. Its translation: CAIRKGTGSSYEQYV.

Regarding this clonotype: Its ends do not fully match the called genes, so a read error is possible. This chain links TRBV5-1 with TRBJ1-1, with TRBD1 as a possible D gene (6 bases). The CDR3 length is 12 residues. Germline lookup yields CDR1 SGHRS and CDR2 YFSETQ. The CDR3 DNA sequence: TGCGTCAGCAGCCCGGGCGGGGGGCCGGCTTTCTTT. Translated, it gives CVSSPGGGPAFF.

V usage is TRBV3-1 and J usage is TRBJ2-2; 9 bases agree with TRBD1. Germline V gives CDR1 LGHDT, CDR2 YNNKEL (reference sequence). The CDR3 is 16 amino acids. V shed 1 base, J shed 3 bases, and the junction held 3 bases outside the gene matches. The DNA of the CDR3 is TGTGCCAGCAGCCAAGCCGGGACAGGGCACACCGGGGAGCTGTTTTTT. It yields the protein CASSQAGTGHTGELFF.

The rearrangement uses TRBV20-1 and TRBJ2-3; the D gene is possibly TRBD2 (7 bases). Germline V gene sequence: CDR1 DFQATT, CDR2 SNEGSKA (reference sequence). The CDR3 is made up of 18 amino acids. Trimming took off 5 bases at V and 0 bases at J, with 24 bases between the two ends. CDR3 DNA: TGCAGTGCTGGGGGGCTAGGTGGAGCGGGAAAAAGCACAGATACGCAGTATTTT. This gives the protein CSAGGLGGAGKSTDTQYF.

This clonotype was detected many times. The V gene is TRBV3-1, the J gene TRBJ1-2; D remains unclear. The CDR3 totals 12 residues. Trimming pared 1 base from V and 4 bases from J, leaving 4 bases between. CDR1 is LGHDT and CDR2 is YNNKEL in the germline V gene (reference sequence). The CDR3 coding sequence is TGTGCCAGCAGCCAAGTCCTCTATGGCTACACCTTC. Encoded protein: CASSQVLYGYTF.

The table lists this clonotype with many counts. V gene TRBV12-3 or TRBV12-4 combines with J gene TRBJ2-1; D uncertain. The CDR3 extends over 11 amino acids. V was cut by 6 bases and J by 6 bases, with 6 bases left in between. CDR3 sequence reads: CASSAANEQFF. In DNA form, the CDR3 reads TGTGCCAGCAGCGCCGCCAATGAGCAGTTCTTC.

The chain carries TRBV2 and TRBJ1-1; a weak D match, TRBD1 (5 bases). Trimming shortened V by 0 bases and J by 1 base, and 9 bases separated the two germline ends. The CDR3 spans 15 residues. Germline CDR1 SNHLY, CDR2 FYNNEI. For the CDR3, the DNA is TGTGCCAGCAGTGAAGCGCGTACAGGGAACACTGAAGCTTTCTTT. It specifies CASSEARTGNTEAFF. Based on the CDR3 plus reference TRBV2 and TRBJ1-1, the full variable domain is EPEVTQTPSHQVTQMGQEVILRCVPISNHLYFYWYRQILGQKVEFLVSFYNNEISEKSEIFDDQFSVERPDGSNFTLKIRSTKLEDSAMYFCASSEARTGNTEAFFGQGTRLTVV.

Many counts were recorded for this clonotype. The chain is built from TRBV6-5 and TRBJ2-3; the match to TRBD2 covers 9 bases. This CDR3 comprises 17 residues. CDR1 is MNHEY and CDR2 is SVGAGI in the germline V gene. V lost 2 bases to trimming and J lost 2 bases; unmatched junction nucleotides: 8. This CDR3 is CASSYRGLAGYTDTQYF. DNA for the CDR3: TGTGCCAGCAGTTACCGGGGGCTAGCGGGGTACACAGATACGCAGTATTTT.

In its sample, this clonotype was seen a few times. This chain uses TRBV12-3 or TRBV12-4 with TRBJ2-3, with D possibly matching TRBD1 (7 bases). Trimming cost V 7 bases and J 4 bases, with 24 bases left between them. The CDR3 runs to 17 residues. The CDR3 loop is CASKGGIGDSSSDTQYF. In nucleotides, the CDR3 is TGTGCCAGCAAAGGGGGGATTGGGGACAGTTCCTCAGATACGCAGTATTTT.

A note on this clonotype: A much larger clone sits a single nucleotide away, making a read error possible. This chain uses TRBV12-3 or TRBV12-4 with TRBJ1-1; D is uncertain. Between the trimmed V and J ends, which lost 10 bases and 0 bases, there was a span of 9 bases. The CDR3 spans 12 residues. The CDR3 reads CANSKMNTEAFF. CDR3 nucleotides: TGTGCCAACAGCAAAATGAACACTGAAGCTTTCTTT.

This clonotype was picked up many times. The rearrangement uses TRBV29-1 and TRBJ2-1; no clear D gene. V was trimmed by 3 bases and J by 8 bases, leaving 11 bases between them. Germline assignment: CDR1 SQVTM and CDR2 ANQGSEA. This CDR3 is built from 12 residues. CDR3 residues: CSVEGSSDEQFF. The CDR3, as DNA: TGCAGCGTTGAGGGTAGCTCGGATGAGCAGTTCTTC.

Many counts were recorded for this clonotype. The V gene is TRBV11-2, the J gene TRBJ1-2, with a tentative D call TRBD1 (5 bases). The CDR3 spans 13 residues. Per germline, CDR1 SGHAT and CDR2 FQNNGV. The V gene lost 1 base and the J gene lost 4 bases, with 7 bases spanning the gap. CDR3 nucleotides: TGTGCCAGCAGCTTAGGACAGTCCTATGGCTACACCTTC. Amino acids: CASSLGQSYGYTF.

This clonotype was picked up many times. The chain has TRBV18 and TRBJ1-3; D is uncertain. V lost 0 bases, J lost 0 bases, and 6 bases lay in between. The CDR3 is made up of 15 amino acids. Germline CDR1 and CDR2: KGHSH and LQKENI. The CDR3, as DNA: TGTGCCAGCTCACCACCAGGCAGCTCTGGAAACACCATATATTTT. Amino acid sequence: CASSPPGSSGNTIYF.

This clonotype has more than one count but fewer than ten. CDR3 residues: CSVEVGENTEAFF. The CDR3 nucleotides read TGCAGCGTTGAAGTTGGGGAGAACACTGAAGCTTTCTTT. J is TRBJ1-1 and V is TRBV29-1; D not resolved. This CDR3 is built from 13 residues. CDR1 SQVTM and CDR2 ANQGSEA come from the germline V gene. The V end was cut by 1 base, the J end by 1 base, with 7 bases between.

There are a few counts of this clonotype. The chain employs TRBV14 and TRBJ2-1, with a weak D call TRBD1 (5 bases). Germline assignment: CDR1 SGHDN and CDR2 FVKESK. There are 14 residues in the CDR3. Trimming stripped 4 bases from V and 0 bases from J, with 7 bases between. CDR3 residues: CASSRQSSYNEQFF. The CDR3 coding sequence is TGTGCCAGCAGCCGACAGAGCTCCTACAATGAGCAGTTCTTC.

The sample holds a few counts of this clonotype. The genes are TRBV9 and TRBJ1-4, with 8 bases that match TRBD1. The CDR3 covers 14 residues. J gave up 8 bases and V 2 bases, and 5 bases lay outside the gene matches. The germline V gene has CDR1 SGDLS and CDR2 YYNGEE. The CDR3 reads CASSVAGGREKLFF. In nucleotides, the CDR3 is TGTGCCAGCAGCGTCGCAGGGGGCCGAGAAAAACTGTTTTTT.